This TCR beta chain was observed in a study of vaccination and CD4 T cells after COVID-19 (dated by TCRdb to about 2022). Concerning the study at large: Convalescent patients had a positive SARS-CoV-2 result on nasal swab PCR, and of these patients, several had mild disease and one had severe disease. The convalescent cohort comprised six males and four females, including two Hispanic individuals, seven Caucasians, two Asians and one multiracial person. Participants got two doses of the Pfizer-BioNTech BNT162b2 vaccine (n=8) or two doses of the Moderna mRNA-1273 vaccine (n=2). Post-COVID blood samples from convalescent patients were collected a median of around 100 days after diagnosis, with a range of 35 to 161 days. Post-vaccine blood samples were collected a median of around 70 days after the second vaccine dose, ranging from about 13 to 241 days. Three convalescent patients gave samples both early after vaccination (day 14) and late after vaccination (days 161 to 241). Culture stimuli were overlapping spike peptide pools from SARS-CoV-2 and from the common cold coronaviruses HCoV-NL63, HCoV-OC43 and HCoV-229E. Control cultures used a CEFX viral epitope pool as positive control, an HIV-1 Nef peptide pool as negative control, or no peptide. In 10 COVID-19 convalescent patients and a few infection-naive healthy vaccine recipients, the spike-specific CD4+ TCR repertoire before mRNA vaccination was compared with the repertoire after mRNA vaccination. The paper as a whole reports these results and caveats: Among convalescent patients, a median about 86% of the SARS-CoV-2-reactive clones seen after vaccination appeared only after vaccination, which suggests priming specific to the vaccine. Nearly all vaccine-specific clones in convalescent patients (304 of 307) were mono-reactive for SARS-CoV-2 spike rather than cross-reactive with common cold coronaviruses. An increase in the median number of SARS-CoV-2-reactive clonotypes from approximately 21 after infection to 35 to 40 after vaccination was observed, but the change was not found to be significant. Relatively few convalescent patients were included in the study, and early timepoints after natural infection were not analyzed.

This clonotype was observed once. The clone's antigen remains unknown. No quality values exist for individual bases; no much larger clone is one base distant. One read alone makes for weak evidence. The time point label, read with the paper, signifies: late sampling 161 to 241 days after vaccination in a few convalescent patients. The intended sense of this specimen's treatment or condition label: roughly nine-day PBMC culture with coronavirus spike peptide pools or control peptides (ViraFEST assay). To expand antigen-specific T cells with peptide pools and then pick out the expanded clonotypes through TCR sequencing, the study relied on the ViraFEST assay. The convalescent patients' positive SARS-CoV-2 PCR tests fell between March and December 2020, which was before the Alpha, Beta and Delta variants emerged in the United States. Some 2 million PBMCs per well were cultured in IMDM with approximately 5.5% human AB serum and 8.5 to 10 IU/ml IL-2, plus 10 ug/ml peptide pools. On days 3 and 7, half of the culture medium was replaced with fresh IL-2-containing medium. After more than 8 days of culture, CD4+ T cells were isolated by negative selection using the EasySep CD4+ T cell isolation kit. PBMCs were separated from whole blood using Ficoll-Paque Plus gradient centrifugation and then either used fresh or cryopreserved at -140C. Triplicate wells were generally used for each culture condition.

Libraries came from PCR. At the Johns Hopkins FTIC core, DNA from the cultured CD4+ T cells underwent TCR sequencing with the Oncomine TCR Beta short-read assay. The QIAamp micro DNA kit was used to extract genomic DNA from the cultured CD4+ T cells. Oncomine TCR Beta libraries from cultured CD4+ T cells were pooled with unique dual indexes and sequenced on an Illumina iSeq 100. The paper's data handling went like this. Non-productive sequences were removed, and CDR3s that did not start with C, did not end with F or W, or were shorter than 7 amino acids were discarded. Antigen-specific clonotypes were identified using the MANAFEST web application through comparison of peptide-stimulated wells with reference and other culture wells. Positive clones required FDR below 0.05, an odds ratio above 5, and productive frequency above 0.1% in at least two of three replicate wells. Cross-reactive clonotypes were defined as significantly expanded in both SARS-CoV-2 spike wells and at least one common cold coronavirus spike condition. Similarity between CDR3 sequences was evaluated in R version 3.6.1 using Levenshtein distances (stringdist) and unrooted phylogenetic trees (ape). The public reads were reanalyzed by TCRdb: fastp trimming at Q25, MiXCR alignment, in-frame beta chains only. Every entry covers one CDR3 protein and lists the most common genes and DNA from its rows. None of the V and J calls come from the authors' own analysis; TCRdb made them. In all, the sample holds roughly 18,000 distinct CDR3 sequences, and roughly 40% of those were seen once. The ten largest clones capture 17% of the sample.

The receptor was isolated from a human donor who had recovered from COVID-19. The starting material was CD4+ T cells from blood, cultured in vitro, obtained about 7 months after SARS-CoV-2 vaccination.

The CDR3 corresponds to CASSGLGADEQFF. In nucleotides, the sequence is TGTGCCAGCAGCGGATTAGGGGCGGATGAGCAGTTCTTC. The sequence is built from TRBV7-2 and TRBJ2-1, with a weak D call of TRBD1 (5 bases match). The CDR3 has 13 amino acids, counting the end cysteine and phenylalanine. The only DNA kept is the CDR3, 39 bases in frame from the first base. At the junction V is shortened by 5 bases and J by 8 bases, with 13 bases in between. CDR1 SGHTA and CDR2 FQGNSA are derived from the germline V gene. Outside the CDR3, residues come from the reference TRBV7-2 and TRBJ2-1 proteins, so the full variable domain is: GAGVSQSPSNKVTEKGKDVELRCDPISGHTALYWYRQSLGQGLEFLIYFQGNSAPDKSGLPSDRFSAERTGGSVSTLTIQRTQQEDSAVYLCASSGLGADEQFFGPGTRLTVL.